This T cell receptor (beta chain) was sequenced in a study of T cells expressing NK-cell markers. TCRdb reprocessed the 5' RACE reads and keeps a single row for each CDR3 protein, giving no DNA. In total, the table holds about 260,000 distinct CDR3 sequences. CDR1 and CDR2 from the germline V gene are MNHEY and SVGAGI. The CDR3 consists of 16 residues. The specimen was blood T cells: a sorted CD56 or NKG2C T cell subset, CD4+ or CD8+ T cells, or bulk PBMC T cells (not recorded which). The sequence came from a man aged 18 to 29 in good health. This chain links TRBV6-5 with TRBJ2-7; TCRdb selects TRBD1, and the lack of DNA leaves this call unchecked. The CDR3 loop is CASSYGQGQGFYEQYF.